Described below is a single T cell receptor beta chain sequence and its context. Its antigen remains unknown. The germline CDR1 and CDR2 sequences are KGHSH and LQKENI. The CDR3 is 12 amino acids. Trimming cost V 3 bases and J 5 bases, with 6 bases left between them. This sample was taken from a study of shared clonotypes between healthy human individuals. The study, taken as a whole, reports: Blood was the sole source, and tissue repertoires probably differ.

Produced via immunoSEQ multiplex PCR; TCRdb's table is partial and in-frame only. This sample has about 460,000 clones; approximately 71% occur once, and the top ten carry approximately 12%. This sequence joins TRBV18 and TRBJ2-3; D gene uncertain. The TCR originated in a woman aged 35 to 49 in good health. Some clones in this sample may be carry-over from other donors' samples. Material: PBMCs. Written as DNA, the CDR3 is TGTGCCAGCTCACCCGATAGAGATACGCAGTATTTT. The encoded protein is CASSPDRDTQYF.